These T cell receptor beta chains were read from a single sample in a study of OX40 agonist ivuxolimab in advanced cancers. Data came from immunoSEQ multiplex PCR; TCRdb stores just in-frame clones and leaves some out. The sample has roughly 80,000 clones; 85% are singletons. The sequencing here drew on CD4+ or CD8+ T cells sorted from blood, taken in a trial of the OX40 agonist ivuxolimab. The receptors derive from an adult with an advanced solid tumor such as melanoma, head and neck, liver or kidney cancer. The CDR3 runs from the conserved cysteine through the conserved F or W. A D gene is named only where the DNA matches it firmly. Some rows have no size entry. The others give once, few or many, or a class for an expanded clone.

v_call,clone_size,j_call,d_call,cdr3_nt,cdr3_aa
TRBV2,-,TRBJ2-1,-,TGTGCCAGCGCCTTACGGGACGGATACAATGAGCAGTTCTTC,CASALRDGYNEQFF
TRBV2,-,TRBJ2-7,-,TGTGCCAGCAGTGCCGTTGAGCAGTACTTC,CASSAVEQYF
TRBV6-6,-,TRBJ2-1,TRBD2,TGTGCCAGCAGTTACTCCCGGGGGGGGGCGACCAATGAGCAGTTCTTC,CASSYSRGGATNEQFF
TRBV6-4,-,TRBJ2-1,TRBD1,TGTGCCAGCAGTGAATTTTTAGGACAGGGGCGGAATGAGCAGTTCTTC,CASSEFLGQGRNEQFF
TRBV4-2,-,TRBJ1-5,-,TGTGCCAGCAGCCAAGATGTGGGGAGCCAGCCCCAGCATTTT,CASSQDVGSQPQHF
TRBV30,-,TRBJ1-4,-,TGTGCCTTAGAGGTCGCTAATGAAAAACTGTTTTTT,CALEVANEKLFF
TRBV19,-,TRBJ2-3,TRBD1,TGTGCCAGTAGCCGTGGACAGGGGTGGACAGATACGCAGTATTTT,CASSRGQGWTDTQYF
TRBV5-4,-,TRBJ2-3,-,TGTGCCAGCAGCTTGTATGACGGAACCACAGATACGCAGTATTTT,CASSLYDGTTDTQYF
TRBV27,-,TRBJ2-2,-,TGTGCCAGCTCCCAAACGCTAGGTGGGGGGAACACCGGGGAGCTGTTTTTT,CASSQTLGGGNTGELFF
TRBV6-6,-,TRBJ2-2,-,TGTGCCAGCTCGGGTAGCGCGAACACCGGGGAGCTGTTTTTT,CASSGSANTGELFF
TRBV11-3,-,TRBJ2-3,TRBD2,TGTGCCAGCAGCTTAGGAACTAGCGGGGCCGGTTCGACCACAGATACGCAGTATTTT,CASSLGTSGAGSTTDTQYF
TRBV25-1,-,TRBJ1-1,-,TGTGCCAGCAGGCCCGGGACATTGAACACTGAAGCTTTCTTT,CASRPGTLNTEAFF
TRBV5-1,once,TRBJ1-6,TRBD1,TGCGCCAGCCGGACAGGGCTACAGAATTCACCCCTCCACTTT,CASRTGLQNSPLHF
TRBV5-4,-,TRBJ1-1,TRBD1,TGTGCCAGCAGCTTGGCCGGGACAGGAATAAACACTGAAGCTTTCTTT,CASSLAGTGINTEAFF
TRBV7-2,-,TRBJ1-3,-,TGTGCCAGCAGCTCATCCAGGGGCTTTGGAAACACCATATATTTT,CASSSSRGFGNTIYF
TRBV6-5,-,TRBJ1-5,TRBD1,TGTGCCAGCAGCCAGGCAGGGGGCAGTACGCAGCCCCAGCATTTT,CASSQAGGSTQPQHF
TRBV9,-,TRBJ1-1,TRBD1,TGTGCCAGCAGCGTAGAGGGAGGGGGCCGGTCTGAAGCTTTCTTT,CASSVEGGGRSEAFF
TRBV6-5,-,TRBJ1-1,TRBD1,TGTGCCAGCAGTTACGGAGACAGGGGTTCGGCTTTCTTT,CASSYGDRGSAFF
TRBV29-1,few,TRBJ2-5,-,TGCAGCGTTGAAGGTACCGGGTCTGGAGGCCAAGAGACCCAGTACTTC,CSVEGTGSGGQETQYF
TRBV6-1,once,TRBJ1-2,-,TGTGCCAGCAGTGAAGCGCTTGATACCCTCTACTATGGCTACACCTTC,CASSEALDTLYYGYTF
TRBV9,-,TRBJ1-6,TRBD1,TGTGCCAGCAGCGCGAGGGGGATGGGACAGGGGCCGTCACCCCTCCACTTT,CASSARGMGQGPSPLHF
TRBV6-5,-,TRBJ2-3,-,TGTGCCAGCAGTCCCTCTTTCGGTACAGATACGCAGTATTTT,CASSPSFGTDTQYF
TRBV6-5,once,TRBJ1-1,-,TGTGCCAGCAGTCCTCAGATAGGCGTTACTGAAGCTTTCTTT,CASSPQIGVTEAFF
TRBV7-9,-,TRBJ1-2,-,TGTGCCAGCAGCTTAGCTGGCAGTAGGAACTATGGCTACACCTTC,CASSLAGSRNYGYTF
TRBV6-1,-,TRBJ2-7,-,TGTGCCAGCAGGGCTCCGGGAAGCTCCTACGAGCAGTACTTC,CASRAPGSSYEQYF
TRBV7-9,-,TRBJ1-2,-,TGTGCCAGCAGCTTAGAGGTTGGGGTTGGCTACACCTTC,CASSLEVGVGYTF
TRBV7-7,-,TRBJ2-1,TRBD2,TGTGCTAGCAGCCCGACTAGCGGGGGGGTCTATGAGCAGTTCTTC,CASSPTSGGVYEQFF
TRBV29-1,once,TRBJ2-3,-,TGCAGCGTTGTTCGCGCAGGGGCCAGCACAGATACGCAGTATTTT,CSVVRAGASTDTQYF
TRBV2,-,TRBJ2-1,-,TGTGCCAGCAGTGAAGCATCCGAGCAGTTCTTC,CASSEASEQFF
TRBV4-3,-,TRBJ1-5,TRBD1,TGCGCCAGCAGCCAGCGGACAGGGGGAGGGTCGGATCAGCCCCAGCATTTT,CASSQRTGGGSDQPQHF
TRBV4-3,-,TRBJ1-1,-,TGCGCCAGCAGCCAAGATAACAGCCTTGAAGCTTTCTTT,CASSQDNSLEAFF
TRBV6-5,-,TRBJ1-5,-,TGTGCCAGCAGTAATACCATAGGGAGCAATCAGCCCCAGCATTTT,CASSNTIGSNQPQHF
TRBV7-3,few,TRBJ2-7,-,TGTGCCAGCAGTCCCACATCCGACGGCGAGCAGTACTTC,CASSPTSDGEQYF
TRBV19,-,TRBJ2-5,TRBD2,TGTGCCAGTAGCCCTTGGAAACTAGCGGAGATTCAAGAGACCCAGTACTTC,CASSPWKLAEIQETQYF
TRBV29-1,-,TRBJ2-1,-,TGCAGCGCCGCAGTAGGTGAATACAATGAGCAGTTCTTC,CSAAVGEYNEQFF
TRBV13,-,TRBJ2-1,TRBD2,TGTGCCAGCAGCCCCGCCGGGAGGTGGGGGGACCGTGAGCAGTTCTTC,CASSPAGRWGDREQFF
TRBV5-1,-,TRBJ2-7,-,TGCGCCAGTAGGTCCCTCGGGGGAGACGAGCAGTACTTC,CASRSLGGDEQYF
TRBV7-2,-,TRBJ2-5,TRBD2,TGTGCCAGCAGCCCCCGACGCGGGGGGGACAAACAAGAGACCCAGTACTTC,CASSPRRGGDKQETQYF
TRBV7-2,-,TRBJ2-2,TRBD1,TGTGCCAGCAGCCCCCGACAGGGGGCGAGGACCGGGGAGCTGTTTTTT,CASSPRQGARTGELFF
TRBV4-2,-,TRBJ1-2,-,TGTGCCAGCAGCCAAGCGAGTTCCAGGGGCGTGATCGGCGGCTACACCTTC,CASSQASSRGVIGGYTF
TRBV5-1,-,TRBJ1-2,TRBD1,TGCGCCAGCAGCTTGGTGGGGGCCCCAGGGGGTGATGGCTACACCTTC,CASSLVGAPGGDGYTF
TRBV29-1,-,TRBJ2-2,TRBD1,TGCAGCGCCCGGGACAGGGTGGGCACCGGGGAGCTGTTTTTT,CSARDRVGTGELFF
TRBV7-2,-,TRBJ1-6,-,TGTGCCAGCAGCTTATATCGCCCGGCGGGGAGTGGTTCACCCCTCCACTTT,CASSLYRPAGSGSPLHF
TRBV5-1,-,TRBJ2-3,-,TGCGCCAGCAGATCGATCAGGGGGGCAGATACGCAGTATTTT,CASRSIRGADTQYF
TRBV5-6,-,TRBJ1-2,-,TGTGCCAGCAGCTGGACGGGTCGGTACTATGGCTACACCTTC,CASSWTGRYYGYTF
TRBV5-8,-,TRBJ1-6,-,TGTGCCAGCAGCTTGGGGACACACAATTCACCCCTCCACTTT,CASSLGTHNSPLHF
TRBV7-2,-,TRBJ2-2,-,TGTGCCAGCAGCATAACAGGATTAAAGGACACCGGGGAGCTGTTTTTT,CASSITGLKDTGELFF
TRBV18,-,TRBJ1-2,TRBD1,TGTGCCAGCTCGCGCCCGACAGGGGGCAACTATGGCTACACCTTC,CASSRPTGGNYGYTF